This is a list of T cell receptor beta chains from one sample in a study of graft-versus-host responses after intestinal transplantation. Libraries were prepared by immunoSEQ multiplex PCR; TCRdb keeps only in-frame clonotypes and omits some of them. Of around 13,000 clones listed, about 36% are singletons. Source: alloreactive CD4+ T cells from a mixed lymphocyte reaction culture, taken before intestinal transplant. Receptor source: a human patient who received an intestinal transplant. The CDR3 runs from the conserved cysteine through the conserved F or W. Each record gives: clone size, V gene, D gene, J gene, CDR3 protein, CDR3 DNA. A D gene is named only where the DNA matches it firmly. Where a row states a size, it is once, few, many or the class of an expanded clone; other rows omit it.

clone size: .; V gene: TRBV18; D gene: .; J gene: TRBJ2-6; CDR3 protein: CASSPPTGLGSSGANVLTF; CDR3 DNA: TGTGCCAGCTCACCACCCACTGGGCTAGGGAGCTCTGGGGCCAACGTCCTGACTTTC
clone size: few; V gene: TRBV19; D gene: .; J gene: TRBJ2-7; CDR3 protein: CASSIRPTFDREQYF; CDR3 DNA: TGTGCCAGTAGTATCAGGCCCACGTTTGACCGCGAGCAGTACTTC
clone size: few; V gene: TRBV5-1; D gene: .; J gene: TRBJ2-5; CDR3 protein: CASSLAGQGGQETQYF; CDR3 DNA: TGCGCCAGCAGCTTGGCCGGGCAGGGTGGTCAAGAGACCCAGTACTTC
clone size: .; V gene: TRBV5-1; D gene: .; J gene: TRBJ2-1; CDR3 protein: CASSLEPTGFDEQFF; CDR3 DNA: TGCGCCAGCAGCTTGGAACCGACAGGCTTCGATGAGCAGTTCTTC
clone size: .; V gene: TRBV16; D gene: TRBD1; J gene: TRBJ1-2; CDR3 protein: CASSQWRTGGEYLNYGYTF; CDR3 DNA: TGTGCCAGCAGCCAATGGAGGACAGGGGGAGAATATCTTAACTATGGCTACACCTTC
clone size: .; V gene: TRBV5-1; D gene: TRBD1; J gene: TRBJ1-3; CDR3 protein: CASSILPGQGGSENSGNTIYF; CDR3 DNA: TGCGCCAGCAGCATACTACCGGGACAGGGGGGATCCGAAAACTCTGGAAACACCATATATTTT
clone size: .; V gene: TRBV27; D gene: .; J gene: TRBJ1-2; CDR3 protein: CASSPLGGTYGYTF; CDR3 DNA: TGTGCCAGCAGTCCCTTGGGGGGTACCTATGGCTACACCTTC
clone size: .; V gene: TRBV6-6; D gene: .; J gene: TRBJ1-4; CDR3 protein: CASSYGQKLFF; CDR3 DNA: TGTGCCAGCAGTTACGGGCAAAAACTGTTTTTT
clone size: .; V gene: TRBV9; D gene: TRBD1; J gene: TRBJ1-1; CDR3 protein: CASSVTGGVNTEAFF; CDR3 DNA: TGTGCCAGCAGCGTGACAGGGGGCGTGAACACTGAAGCTTTCTTT
clone size: .; V gene: TRBV5-5; D gene: TRBD1; J gene: TRBJ1-4; CDR3 protein: CASSRRQGHNEKLFF; CDR3 DNA: TGTGCCAGCAGCCGGCGACAGGGACATAATGAAAAACTGTTTTTT
clone size: few; V gene: TRBV18; D gene: TRBD1; J gene: TRBJ1-2; CDR3 protein: CASSPTTLSGTGGSYGYTF; CDR3 DNA: TGTGCCAGCTCACCTACCACCCTCTCCGGGACAGGGGGCAGCTATGGCTACACCTTC
clone size: few; V gene: TRBV5-1; D gene: TRBD1; J gene: TRBJ2-3; CDR3 protein: CASSLVQGAGTDTQYF; CDR3 DNA: TGCGCCAGCAGCTTGGTACAGGGGGCTGGCACAGATACGCAGTATTTT
clone size: medium-sized; V gene: TRBV23-1; D gene: .; J gene: TRBJ2-7; CDR3 protein: CASHRPSYEQYF; CDR3 DNA: TGCGCCAGCCACAGGCCCTCCTACGAGCAGTACTTC
clone size: .; V gene: TRBV4-1; D gene: .; J gene: TRBJ2-5; CDR3 protein: CASSSEEGRETQYF; CDR3 DNA: TGCGCCAGCAGCTCCGAGGAGGGACGAGAGACCCAGTACTTC